The clone carrying this TCR beta chain was detected ten times or more. Its antigen is currently unknown. This sample is part of a study of T-cell reconstitution after alpha-beta-depleted transplantation in children. It was with unique molecular identifiers that the TCRbeta library was prepared. TCRdb re-called the PCR reads with MiXCR, one entry per CDR3 protein. This table has a few hundred thousand distinct CDR3 sequences, around 9.1% appearing once. Whole-study findings and limits: Once a year had passed after transplant, T-cell counts and diversity came mostly from newly produced T cells. Certain patients had high TCRbeta diversity at day 60, and it came from recipient T cells and thymic progenitors that survived. The study reportedly traced alpha-beta T cells about two months after transplant to several hundred expanded graft clones.

V gave up 5 bases and J gave up 5 bases, with 10 bases separating them. CDR1 LGHDT and CDR2 YNNKEL come from the germline V gene (reference sequence). CDR3 size: 13 residues. The chain couples TRBV3-1 to TRBJ2-4; a possible D gene is TRBD2 (6 bases). Sample: PBMCs, taken before TCRalphabeta/CD19-depleted stem cell transplant. This clonotype was obtained from a boy younger than two with acute myeloid leukemia, due to receive a stem cell transplant. The CDR3 bases are TGTGCCAGCAGCGGAGGGAACGAAAACATTCAGTACTTC. Amino acid sequence: CASSGGNENIQYF.